Below, one T cell receptor beta chain is given with its context. Its antigen is currently unknown. Primers used in a second PCR of about 7 to 12 cycles were a sample-barcoded 5' primer and a J-beta primer mix. One entry per CDR3 protein, called by TCRdb with MiXCR from the 5' RACE reads. The sample carries about 1.8 million distinct CDR3 sequences, just under 50% recorded once. This entry belongs to a study of blood T cells in healthy people across ages. Notes on the study in general: There was no known CMV status for donors, so expanded clonotype changes were possibly confounded. As age increased, TCR beta diversity per million T cells fell in a roughly linear fashion.

Looked up from germline, CDR1 is SGDLS and CDR2 is YYNGEE. V was pared by 0 bases and J by 2 bases, with 11 bases between. The CDR3 is 15 amino acids. J is TRBJ2-5 and V is TRBV9, with D maybe TRBD2 (6 bases). The sample was blood. This clonotype was obtained from a woman in her thirties or forties in good health. This CDR3 is CASSVALGGQETQYF. DNA for the CDR3: TGTGCCAGCAGCGTAGCTTTGGGAGGTCAAGAGACCCAGTACTTC.